Described below is a single TCR beta chain sequence and its context. The target antigen is unknown. This sample was taken from a study of blood T cells in healthy people across ages. Study-wide results and limits: PBMCs that were unsorted prevented a conclusive naive versus antigen-experienced comparison. Greater diversity and more naive CD4+ cells were seen in long-lived donors than in aged donors.

V gave up 11 bases and J gave up 2 bases, with 18 bases separating them. Germline CDR1 is KGHSH and CDR2 is LQKENI. The CDR3 sequence is 14 residues long. Combining a sample-barcoded 5' primer with a J-beta primer mix, a second PCR ran for roughly 6 to 11 cycles. All cDNA molecules were each tagged by a template-switch adaptor with 12 random nucleotides. TCRdb re-called the 5' RACE reads through MiXCR, storing one row per CDR3 protein. The table records 1.5 million to 2 million distinct CDR3 sequences, 49% of them present only once. Sequencing was carried out using blood. This TCR was sampled from a woman in her thirties or forties in good health. This sequence joins TRBV18 and TRBJ2-5, with D perhaps TRBD1 (6 bases). DNA for the CDR3: TGTGCCGGAGTTGGGCAGGGGCCTCAAGAGACCCAGTACTTC. Protein sequence: CAGVGQGPQETQYF.